This T cell receptor (beta chain) came from a study of cytomegalovirus exposure and HLA in healthy donors. Between the trimmed V and J ends, which lost 7 bases and 0 bases, there was a span of 16 bases. Germline V gene sequence: CDR1 SGHVS, CDR2 FQNEAQ. The CDR3 totals 16 residues. Findings and caveats of the study: Relative to the approximately 660-donor mean, N-insertions were reportedly fewer in an Asian-associated ancestry cluster in a later analysis. An analysis done earlier found most TCR beta V segments productive about 87% or about 30% of the time. In a later analysis, at a false discovery rate of 0.05, approximately 15,000 TCR beta sequences matched HLA alleles. As a later analysis revealed, the rate of TCR association differed by HLA locus, with DRB1 most and HLA-C fewest.

Primers for the PCR totalled 60 Vbeta and 13 Jbeta. Here immunoSEQ multiplex PCR was the method, and the copy in TCRdb shows in-frame clones only, minus some. The table records roughly 150,000 clones, approximately 80% of them present only once. The sample holds one count of this clone. Its antigen remains unknown. The chain carries TRBV7-8 and TRBJ2-1; D remains ambiguous. This TCR was sampled from a man aged 30 to 45 in good health and CMV-seronegative. Sequenced sample: PBMCs. This CDR3 is CASTPARYFSYNEQFF. The CDR3 bases are TGTGCCAGCACCCCTGCCCGTTACTTCTCCTACAATGAGCAGTTCTTC.